This paragraph reports one T cell receptor (beta chain). There is no known antigen for this receptor. One junction end disagrees with the germline gene, perhaps due to a read error. Receptor libraries were prepared by multiplex PCR. The sample was run on an Illumina HiSeq 2500. TCRbeta libraries were built by three rounds of nested PCR using primers (Table S4), following protocols modified from ARM-PCR. PCR products of 200-500 bp were gel-excised and purified with the QIAquick gel extraction kit before sequencing. The paper's data handling went like this. Reads were cleaned using Trimmomatic, were merged into complete CDR3 sequences using FLASH, and were assigned to V(D)J germline segments using MiTCR. Clonal diversity was calculated as the inverse Simpson's index using VDJtools. Productive reads were defined as in-frame sequences without a premature stop codon. TCRdb passed the public sequencing reads through fastp at Q25 and MiXCR, retaining productive beta sequences. One record per CDR3 amino acid sequence lists the most common genes and DNA. These V and J calls are TCRdb output, not the study's own analysis. This sample gives just over 200,000 distinct CDR3 sequences in total; around 71% of them show up just once. The leading ten clones occupy roughly 24% of the sample.

According to the germline V gene (reference sequence), CDR1 reads LNHDA and CDR2 reads SQIVND. The CDR3 numbers 15 residues from cysteine through phenylalanine. This entry keeps only the CDR3 DNA: 45 bases, framed from base 1. RNA was isolated from bulk, unsorted tissue, and RNA quality was assessed with a NanoDrop ND-1000 and an Agilent 2100. All donors had newly diagnosed lung cancer, had not received prior chemotherapy, and were admitted for thoracic surgery in China between August and November 2014. The study excluded patients who had received radiotherapy or chemotherapy before or who had another cancer at the same time. Surgical tissue pieces of about 1-2.3 cm3 were preserved in RNAlater solution and stored at -80 °C until use. These data are taken from a study of tumor and adjacent non-tumor tissue in lung cancer (dated by TCRdb to the late 2010s). About the investigation overall: Patients with adenocarcinoma (approximately twelve), squamous cell carcinoma (2) and small cell lung cancer (1) were included in the cohort. The approximately 15 patients were aged roughly 30 to 80 years, included approximately ten men and 5 women, and had TNM stage I to III disease. Around 30 paired specimens, one tumor and one normal lung sample per patient, were profiled by TCRbeta CDR3 sequencing. A total of roughly 120,000,000 productive TCRbeta reads were generated by sequencing, corresponding to an average of about 4.2 million reads per sample. The study compared bulk TCRbeta repertoires from lung tumor tissue and matched distant non-tumor lung tissue of about 15 lung cancer patients. Beyond this particular receptor, the publication reports: The top 100 clones accounted for a significantly larger cumulative portion of the repertoire in normal lung than in tumor tissue. The cohort had only about 14 patients, and the authors noted that larger samples and more detailed clinical data are needed. The methods do not name the sequencing platform or mention unique molecular identifiers. Significantly higher TCR diversity was found in younger patients, and higher tumor TCR diversity was associated with shorter overall and disease-free survival. Tumor tissue showed significantly greater TCR diversity (inverse Simpson) than normal lung tissue (approximately 430 vs 150, P = 0.0075, Mann-Whitney U test). Because peripheral blood was not sequenced, the blood TCRbeta repertoires of the lung cancer patients in the study went unexamined.

The receptor was isolated from a man aged 60 to 75 with non-small cell lung cancer. Sequenced material: lung tumor tissue. The chain joins TRBV19 to TRBJ2-2; the D segment may tentatively be TRBD1 or TRBD2, each giving 5 matched bases. This receptor carries the CDR3 CASTQRTTVTGELFF. The DNA is as follows: TGTGCCAGCACTCAGCGGACAACCGTCACCGGGGAGCTATTTTTT.